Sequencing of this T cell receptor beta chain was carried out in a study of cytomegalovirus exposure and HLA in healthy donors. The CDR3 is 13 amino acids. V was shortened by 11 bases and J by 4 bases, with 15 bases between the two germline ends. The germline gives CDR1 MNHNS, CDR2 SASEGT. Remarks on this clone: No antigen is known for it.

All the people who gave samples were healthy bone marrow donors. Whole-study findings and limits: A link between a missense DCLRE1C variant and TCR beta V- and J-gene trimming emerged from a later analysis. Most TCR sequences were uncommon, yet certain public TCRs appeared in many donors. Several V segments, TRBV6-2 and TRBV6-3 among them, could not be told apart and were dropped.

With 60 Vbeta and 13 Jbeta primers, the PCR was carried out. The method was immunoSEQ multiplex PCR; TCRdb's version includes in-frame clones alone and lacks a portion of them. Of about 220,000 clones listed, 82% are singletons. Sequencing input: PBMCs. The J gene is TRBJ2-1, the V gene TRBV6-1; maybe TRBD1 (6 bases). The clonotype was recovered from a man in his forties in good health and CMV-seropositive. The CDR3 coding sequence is TGTGCCGTTACACGACAGGCTTACAATGAGCAGTTCTTC. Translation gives CAVTRQAYNEQFF.